Given below is one T cell receptor beta chain in context. This CDR3 spans 15 amino acids. The ends lost 3 bases at V and 4 bases at J; junction bases unmatched: 7. CDR1 and CDR2 from the germline V gene are LNHDA and SQIVND (reference sequence). The table came from immunoSEQ multiplex PCR; TCRdb's copy has only in-frame clones and leaves some out. The sample lists roughly 110,000 clones; 84% were seen once. The sample originates from a study of blood T cell repertoires in COVID-19. Study in general: The origin of the acute and convalescent COVID-19 samples was the United States, Italy and Spain.

The chain couples TRBV19 to TRBJ1-1; 8 bases line up with TRBD1. This sequence originates from a woman aged 60-75 years with acute or convalescent COVID-19. Material: peripheral blood. CDR3 DNA: TGTGCCAGTAGTATCTGGACAGGGTATAGCACTGAAGCTTTCTTT. This gives the protein CASSIWTGYSTEAFF.